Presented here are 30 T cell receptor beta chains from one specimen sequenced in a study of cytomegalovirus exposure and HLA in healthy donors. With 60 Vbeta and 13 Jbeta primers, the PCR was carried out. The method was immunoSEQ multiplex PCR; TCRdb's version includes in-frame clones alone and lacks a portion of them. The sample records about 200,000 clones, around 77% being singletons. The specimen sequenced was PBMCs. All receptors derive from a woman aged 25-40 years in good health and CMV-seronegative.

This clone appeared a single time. CDR3 residues: CASKDRGHGTDTQYF. The CDR3 DNA is TGTGCCAGCAAGGACAGGGGGCATGGCACAGATACGCAGTATTTT. The rearrangement links TRBV6-1 to TRBJ2-3; 11 bases match TRBD1. The CDR3 is 15 residues long. The junction had 4 bases not matched to a gene; V was cut back by 7 bases and J by 1 base. CDR1 and CDR2 from the germline V gene are MNHNS and SASEGT.

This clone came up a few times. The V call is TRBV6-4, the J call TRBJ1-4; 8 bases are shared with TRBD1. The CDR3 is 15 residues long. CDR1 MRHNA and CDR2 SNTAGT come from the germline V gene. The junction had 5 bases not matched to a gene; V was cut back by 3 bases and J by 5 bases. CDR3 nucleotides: TGTGCCAGCAGTGAAAGGACAGGGTGGAATGAAAAACTGTTTTTT. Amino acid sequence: CASSERTGWNEKLFF.

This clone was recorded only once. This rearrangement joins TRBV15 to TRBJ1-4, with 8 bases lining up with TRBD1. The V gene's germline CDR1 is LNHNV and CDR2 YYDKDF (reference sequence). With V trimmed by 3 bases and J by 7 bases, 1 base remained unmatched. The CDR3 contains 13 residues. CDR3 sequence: CATSRDRVEKLFF. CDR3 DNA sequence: TGTGCCACCAGCAGGGACAGGGTTGAAAAACTGTTTTTT.

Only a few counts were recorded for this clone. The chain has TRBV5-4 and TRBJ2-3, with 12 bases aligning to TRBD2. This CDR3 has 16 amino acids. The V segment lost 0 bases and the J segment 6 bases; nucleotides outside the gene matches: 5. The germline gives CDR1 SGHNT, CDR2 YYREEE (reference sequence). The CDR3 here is CASSLAASGGADTQYF. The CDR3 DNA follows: TGTGCCAGCAGCTTGGCGGCTAGCGGGGGGGCGGATACGCAGTATTTT.

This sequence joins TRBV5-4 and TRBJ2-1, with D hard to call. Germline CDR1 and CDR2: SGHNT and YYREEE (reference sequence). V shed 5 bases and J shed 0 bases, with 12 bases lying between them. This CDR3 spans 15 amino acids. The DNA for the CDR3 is TGTGCCAGCAGTTTACGTCTTAGCTCCTACAATGAGCAGTTCTTC. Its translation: CASSLRLSSYNEQFF.

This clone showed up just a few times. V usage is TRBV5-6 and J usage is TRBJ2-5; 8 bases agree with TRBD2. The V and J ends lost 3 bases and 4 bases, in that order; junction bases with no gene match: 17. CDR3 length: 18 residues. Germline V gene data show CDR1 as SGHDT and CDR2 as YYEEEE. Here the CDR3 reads CASSSFPMGDRGGETQYF. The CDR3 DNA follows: TGTGCCAGCAGCTCATTTCCGATGGGCGACCGGGGGGGAGAGACCCAGTACTTC.

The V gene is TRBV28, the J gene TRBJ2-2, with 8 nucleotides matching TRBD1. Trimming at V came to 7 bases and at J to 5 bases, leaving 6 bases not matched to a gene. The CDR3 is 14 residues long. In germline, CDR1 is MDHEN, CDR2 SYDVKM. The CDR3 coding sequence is TGTGCCAGCACCGACAGGGGAGGAACCGGGGAGCTGTTTTTT. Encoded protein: CASTDRGGTGELFF.

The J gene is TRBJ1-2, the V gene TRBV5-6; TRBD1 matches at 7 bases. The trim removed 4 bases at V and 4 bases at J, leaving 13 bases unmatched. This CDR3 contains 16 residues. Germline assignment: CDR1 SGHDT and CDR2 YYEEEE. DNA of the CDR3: TGTGCCAGCAGCGACCCACAGGGGTCCCCCCCCTATGGCTACACCTTC. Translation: CASSDPQGSPPYGYTF.

CDR3 in amino acids: CASSLIGRETGELFF. The CDR3 DNA reads TGCGCCAGCAGCTTGATCGGGAGAGAAACCGGGGAGCTGTTTTTT. The chain joins TRBV5-1 to TRBJ2-2, with D perhaps TRBD2 (6 bases). Germline V gene lookup returns CDR1 SGHRS and CDR2 YFSETQ. Trimming removed 1 base from V and 5 bases from J, with 12 bases in between. The CDR3 is made up of 15 amino acids.

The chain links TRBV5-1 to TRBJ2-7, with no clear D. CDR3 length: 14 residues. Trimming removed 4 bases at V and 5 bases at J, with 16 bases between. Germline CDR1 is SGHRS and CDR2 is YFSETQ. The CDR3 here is CASSTQDGSNEQYF. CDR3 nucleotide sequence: TGCGCCAGCAGCACACAAGACGGGTCCAACGAGCAGTACTTC.

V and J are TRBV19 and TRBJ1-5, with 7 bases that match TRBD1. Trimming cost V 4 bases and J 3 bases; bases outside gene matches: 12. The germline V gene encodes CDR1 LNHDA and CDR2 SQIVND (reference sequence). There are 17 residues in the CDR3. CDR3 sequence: CASSTYTRDSINQPQHF. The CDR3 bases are TGTGCCAGTAGTACTTACACCCGGGACAGCATCAATCAGCCCCAGCATTTT.

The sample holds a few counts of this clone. The CDR3 DNA follows: TGCGCCAGCAGCTTATATCTTCAAGAGACCCAGTACTTC. This codes for CASSLYLQETQYF. The V gene is TRBV5-1, the J gene TRBJ2-5; D gene uncertain. CDR1 SGHRS and CDR2 YFSETQ come from the germline V gene. The CDR3 has 13 amino acids. The V gene lost 2 bases and the J gene lost 2 bases, with 7 bases spanning the gap.

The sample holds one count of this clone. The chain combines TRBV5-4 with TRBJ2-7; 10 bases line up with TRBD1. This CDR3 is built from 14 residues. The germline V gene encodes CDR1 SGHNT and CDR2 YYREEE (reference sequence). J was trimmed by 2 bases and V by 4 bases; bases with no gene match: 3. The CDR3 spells CASSGQGGPYEQYF. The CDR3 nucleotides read TGTGCCAGCAGCGGACAGGGGGGACCCTACGAGCAGTACTTC. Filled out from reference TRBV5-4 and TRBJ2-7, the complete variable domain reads ETGVTQSPTHLIKTRGQQVTLRCSSQSGHNTVSWYQQALGQGPQFIFQYYREEENGRGNFPPRFSGLQFPNYSSELNVNALELDDSALYLCASSGQGGPYEQYFGPGTRLTVT.

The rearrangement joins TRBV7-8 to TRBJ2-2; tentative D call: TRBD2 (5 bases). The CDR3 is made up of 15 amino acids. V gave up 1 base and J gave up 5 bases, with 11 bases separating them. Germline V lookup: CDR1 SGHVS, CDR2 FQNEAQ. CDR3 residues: CASSLVLGATGELFF. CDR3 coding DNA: TGTGCCAGCAGCTTAGTCCTGGGAGCAACCGGGGAGCTGTTTTTT.

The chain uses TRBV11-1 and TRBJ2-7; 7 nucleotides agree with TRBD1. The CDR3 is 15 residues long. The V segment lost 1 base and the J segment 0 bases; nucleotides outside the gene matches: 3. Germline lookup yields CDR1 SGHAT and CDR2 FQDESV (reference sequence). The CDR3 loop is CASSLGGQYSYEQYF. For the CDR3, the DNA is TGTGCCAGCAGCTTAGGGGGACAGTACTCCTACGAGCAGTACTTC.

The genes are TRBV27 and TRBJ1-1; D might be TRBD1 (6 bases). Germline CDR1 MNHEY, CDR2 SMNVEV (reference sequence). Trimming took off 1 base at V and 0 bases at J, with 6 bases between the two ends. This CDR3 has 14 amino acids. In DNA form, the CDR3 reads TGTGCCAGCAGTTTATACAGGGTGAACACTGAAGCTTTCTTT. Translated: CASSLYRVNTEAFF.

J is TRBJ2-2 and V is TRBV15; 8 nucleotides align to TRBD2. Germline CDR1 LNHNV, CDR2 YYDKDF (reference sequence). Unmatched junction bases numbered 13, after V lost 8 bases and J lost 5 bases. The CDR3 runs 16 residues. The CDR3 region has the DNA TGTGCCACCCCTACGGTCGGGGGGGTCCGGACCGGGGAGCTGTTTTTT. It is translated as CATPTVGGVRTGELFF.

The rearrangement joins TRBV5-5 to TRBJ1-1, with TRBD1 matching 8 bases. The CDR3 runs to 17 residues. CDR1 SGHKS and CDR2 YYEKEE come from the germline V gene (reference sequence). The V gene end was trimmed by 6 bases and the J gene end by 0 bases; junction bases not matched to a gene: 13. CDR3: CASNNKMTGEMNTEAFF. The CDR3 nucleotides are TGTGCCAGCAACAATAAGATGACAGGGGAAATGAACACTGAAGCTTTCTTT.

Here the CDR3 reads CASSEAVSYNSPLHF. DNA of the CDR3: TGTGCCAGCAGTGAAGCGGTGAGCTATAATTCACCCCTCCACTTT. This chain uses TRBV6-1 with TRBJ1-6; D remains ambiguous. With 0 bases removed from V and 3 bases from J, the gap between germline ends came to 6 bases. The V gene's germline CDR1 is MNHNS and CDR2 SASEGT. The CDR3 runs 15 residues.

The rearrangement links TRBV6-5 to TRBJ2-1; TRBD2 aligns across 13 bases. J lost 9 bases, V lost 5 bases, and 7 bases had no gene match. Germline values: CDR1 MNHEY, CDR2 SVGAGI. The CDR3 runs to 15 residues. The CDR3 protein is CASSIGLAGVFEQFF. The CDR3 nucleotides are TGTGCCAGCAGTATAGGACTAGCGGGAGTGTTTGAGCAGTTCTTC.

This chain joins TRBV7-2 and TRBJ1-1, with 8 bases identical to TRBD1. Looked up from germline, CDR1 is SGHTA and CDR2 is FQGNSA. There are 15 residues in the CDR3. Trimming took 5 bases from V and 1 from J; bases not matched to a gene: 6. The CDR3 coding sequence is TGTGCCAGCAGCCGCCGACAGGGGACGAACACTGAAGCTTTCTTT. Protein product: CASSRRQGTNTEAFF.

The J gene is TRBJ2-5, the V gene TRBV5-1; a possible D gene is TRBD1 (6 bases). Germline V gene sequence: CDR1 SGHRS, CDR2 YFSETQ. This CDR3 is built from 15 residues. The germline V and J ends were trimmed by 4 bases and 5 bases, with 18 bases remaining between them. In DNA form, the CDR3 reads TGCGCCAGCAGCCCAGTGGGCCCAGGGGCTGAGACCCAGTACTTC. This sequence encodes CASSPVGPGAETQYF.

CDR3 loop: CASSPQQQDTEAFF. CDR3 nucleotide sequence: TGTGCCAGCTCACCTCAGCAACAGGACACTGAAGCTTTCTTT. V gene TRBV18 combines with J gene TRBJ1-1; D perhaps matches TRBD1 (5 bases). V was clipped by 3 bases and J by 3 bases, with 11 bases between them. This CDR3 region has 14 residues. From germline, CDR1 is KGHSH and CDR2 LQKENI.

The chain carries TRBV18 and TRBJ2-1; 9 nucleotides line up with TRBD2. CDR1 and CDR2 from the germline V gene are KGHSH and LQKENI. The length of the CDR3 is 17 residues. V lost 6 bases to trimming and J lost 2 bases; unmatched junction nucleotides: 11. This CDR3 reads CASSTGGGGAAYNEQFF. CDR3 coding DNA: TGTGCCAGCTCCACCGGTGGCGGGGGGGCGGCCTACAATGAGCAGTTCTTC.

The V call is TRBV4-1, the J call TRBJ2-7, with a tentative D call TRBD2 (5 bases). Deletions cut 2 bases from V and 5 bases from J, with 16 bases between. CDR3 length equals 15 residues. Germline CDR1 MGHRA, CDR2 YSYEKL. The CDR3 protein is CASSQKGVASDEQYF. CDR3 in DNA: TGCGCCAGCAGCCAAAAGGGTGTAGCGTCGGACGAGCAGTACTTC.

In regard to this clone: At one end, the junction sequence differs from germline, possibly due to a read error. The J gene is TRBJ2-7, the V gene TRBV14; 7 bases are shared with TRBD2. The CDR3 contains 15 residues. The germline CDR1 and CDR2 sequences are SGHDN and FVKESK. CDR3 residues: CASSPLTSRSYERYF. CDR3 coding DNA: TGTGCCAGCAGCCCACTGACTAGCAGGTCCTACGAGCGGTACTTC.

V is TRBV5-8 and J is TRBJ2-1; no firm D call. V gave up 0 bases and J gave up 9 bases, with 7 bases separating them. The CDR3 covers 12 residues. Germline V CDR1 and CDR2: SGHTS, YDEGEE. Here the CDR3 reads CASSLVRVEQFF. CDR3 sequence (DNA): TGTGCCAGCAGCTTGGTTAGAGTTGAGCAGTTCTTC.

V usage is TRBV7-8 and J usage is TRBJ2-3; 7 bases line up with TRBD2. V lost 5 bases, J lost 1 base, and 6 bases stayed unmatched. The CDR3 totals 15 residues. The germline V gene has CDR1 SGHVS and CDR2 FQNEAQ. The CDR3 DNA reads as TGTGCCAGCAGCCCTCGGGACTATGGCACAGATACGCAGTATTTT. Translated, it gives CASSPRDYGTDTQYF.

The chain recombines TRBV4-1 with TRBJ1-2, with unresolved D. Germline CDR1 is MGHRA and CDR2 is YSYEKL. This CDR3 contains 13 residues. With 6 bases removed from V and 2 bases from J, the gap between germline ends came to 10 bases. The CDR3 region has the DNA TGCGCCAGCAGTCCCAGGCCCAACTATGGCTACACCTTC. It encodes CASSPRPNYGYTF.

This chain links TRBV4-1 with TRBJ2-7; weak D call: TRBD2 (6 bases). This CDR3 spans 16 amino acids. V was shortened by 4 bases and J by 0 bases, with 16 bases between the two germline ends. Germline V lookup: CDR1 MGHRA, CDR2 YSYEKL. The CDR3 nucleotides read TGCGCCAGCAGCCGATACCGGGACTCTACCTCCTACGAGCAGTACTTC. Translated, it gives CASSRYRDSTSYEQYF.